One sample yielded the 5 T cell receptor beta chains listed below, sequenced in a study of identical twins. Each CDR3 protein gets one entry after TCRdb re-called the 5' RACE reads with MiXCR. The top ten hold around 0.25% of the sample, which has 1.5 million to 2 million distinct CDR3 sequences, about 30% seen once. Source material: cord blood. The receptors originated from a newborn girl in good health.

V and J are TRBV14 and TRBJ2-2; no clear D gene. Trimming left V 5 bases short and J 0 bases short, with 10 bases between. CDR1 is SGHDN and CDR2 is FVKESK in the germline V gene. This CDR3 region has 15 residues. CDR3 in DNA: TGTGCCAGCAGCGCCCAGACCCCGAACACCGGGGAGCTGTTTTTT. It translates to CASSAQTPNTGELFF.

This clonotype was detected ten times or more. The J gene is TRBJ2-3, the V gene TRBV7-2; no firm D call. The CDR3 has 13 amino acids. CDR1 and CDR2 (germline): SGHTA, FQGNSA. Trimming took 2 bases from V and 3 from J, leaving 6 bases between them. CDR3 nucleotide sequence: TGTGCCAGCAGCTTAAAGTGGACAGATACGCAGTATTTT. Its protein product is CASSLKWTDTQYF.

The chain recombines TRBV20-1 with TRBJ2-4; the D is unclear. The CDR3 contains 11 residues. V was trimmed by 3 bases and J by 13 bases, leaving 13 bases between them. Germline loops: CDR1 DFQATT, CDR2 SNEGSKA (reference sequence). CDR3 sequence (DNA): TGCAGTGCTAGCCAGGCCTACGGGCAGTACTTC. Protein sequence: CSASQAYGQYF.

The chain employs TRBV6-5 and TRBJ2-1; 9 bases agree with TRBD1. Germline V gene sequence: CDR1 MNHEY, CDR2 SVGAGI. The CDR3 runs 13 residues. J gave up 5 bases and V 9 bases, and 5 bases lay outside the gene matches. The CDR3 protein is CARGDRADNEQFF. The CDR3 DNA follows: TGTGCCAGGGGGGACAGGGCGGACAATGAGCAGTTCTTC.

This chain uses TRBV7-2 with TRBJ2-5; 11 bases line up with TRBD2. The J call may be mistaken, given a closer DNA end match to TRBJ2-7. Germline CDR1 and CDR2: SGHTA and FQGNSA. The CDR3 is 14 residues long. CDR3 sequence reads: CASRVAGGRVEQYF. DNA of the CDR3: TGTGCCAGCAGGGTAGCGGGGGGGCGGGTCGAGCAGTACTTC.